The rows below give T cell receptor beta chains drawn from one sample of a study of cytomegalovirus exposure and HLA in healthy donors. TCRdb keeps only in-frame clones here, not all; method: immunoSEQ multiplex PCR. Of about 220,000 clones listed, over 80% are singletons. Sequencing was carried out using PBMCs. The receptors here all came from a woman aged 25 to 39 in good health and CMV-seropositive. Both conserved end residues are part of each CDR3. The D gene is left open where the match is weak. Not every row has a clone size; where given, it reads once, few, many or a size class.

v_call	clone_size	cdr3_length	j_call	d_call	cdr3_nt	cdr3_aa
TRBV10-1	.	15	TRBJ2-1	.	TGCGCCAGCAGTGAGGGAGGGAGCTCCTACAATGAGCAGTTCTTC	CASSEGGSSYNEQFF
TRBV10-3	.	16	TRBJ2-5	TRBD2	TGTGCCATCAGTGAGTCGGGACTAGCGGGAGGAGAGACCCAGTACTTC	CAISESGLAGGETQYF
TRBV6-1	.	11	TRBJ2-1	.	TGTGCCATGGAATCCTACAATGAGCAGTTCTTC	CAMESYNEQFF
TRBV2	.	15	TRBJ1-5	TRBD1	TGTGCCAGCAGCATGACAGGGTTGGCCAATCAGCCCCAGCATTTT	CASSMTGLANQPQHF
TRBV5-6	.	17	TRBJ1-1	.	TGTGCCAGCAGCTTGGTACTTACAGGGATAGGGAACACTGAAGCTTTCTTT	CASSLVLTGIGNTEAFF
TRBV4-1	.	15	TRBJ2-7	TRBD1	TGCGCCAGCAGCCTCCGGACAGGGGCGTTCTACGAGCAGTACTTC	CASSLRTGAFYEQYF
TRBV30	few	13	TRBJ1-2	.	TGTGCCTGGAGTAGACGACAGTGGGATGGCTACACCTTC	CAWSRRQWDGYTF
TRBV5-1	once	13	TRBJ1-2	.	TGCGCCAGCAGCTTATTTAAGGAATATGGCTACACCTTC	CASSLFKEYGYTF
TRBV27	.	15	TRBJ1-5	.	TGTGCCAGCAGTTTAGGGGGAGCGGGGGGTCAGCCCCAGCATTTT	CASSLGGAGGQPQHF
TRBV5-1	.	16	TRBJ2-7	TRBD2	TGCGCCAGCAGCTTCAAGACTAGCGGGTCCACCTACGAGCAGTACTTC	CASSFKTSGSTYEQYF
TRBV30	few	14	TRBJ2-7	.	TGTGCCTGGAGGCCCGGCGGGATCACCTACGAGCAGTACTTC	CAWRPGGITYEQYF
TRBV29-1	.	14	TRBJ2-7	.	TGCAGCGTTGAAGACAAGGGTGGGTCCTACGAGCAGTACTTC	CSVEDKGGSYEQYF
TRBV27	.	13	TRBJ1-2	.	TGTGCCAGCAGTTTGCGGCCCAACTATGGCTACACCTTC	CASSLRPNYGYTF
TRBV6-1	.	13	TRBJ1-1	.	TGTGCCAGCAGCCCCACAGGGCGCACTGAAGCTTTCTTT	CASSPTGRTEAFF
TRBV5-1	.	15	TRBJ1-3	.	TGCGCCAGCAGCTTGGCCGGGACACCCGCAAACACCATATATTTT	CASSLAGTPANTIYF
TRBV7-9	.	16	TRBJ2-3	TRBD2	TGTGCCAGCAAGTCCCCAGCGGGGCGATACACAGATACGCAGTATTTT	CASKSPAGRYTDTQYF
TRBV11-3	once	14	TRBJ2-7	.	TGTGCCAGCACCCGCCAGGAGGTAACCTACGAGCAGTACTTC	CASTRQEVTYEQYF
TRBV10-3	.	16	TRBJ1-5	.	TGTGCCATCAGTGAGTTCGCGGGGTGGCGCAATCAGCCCCAGCATTTT	CAISEFAGWRNQPQHF
TRBV5-8	.	12	TRBJ2-3	TRBD1	TGTGCCAGCAGCCAGGGGGAAGATACGCAGTATTTT	CASSQGEDTQYF
TRBV28	.	13	TRBJ1-5	.	TGTGCCAGCCGTAATGCCTTCAATCAGCTCCAGCATTTT	CASRNAFNQLQHF
TRBV28	.	16	TRBJ2-1	TRBD2	TGTGCCAGCACCTCCCCCGGACTAGCGGGGAACAATGAGCAGTTCTTC	CASTSPGLAGNNEQFF
TRBV27	.	15	TRBJ2-1	.	TGTGCCAGCAATCCCTCGGCAGGAGGGTTCGATGAGCAGTTCTTC	CASNPSAGGFDEQFF
TRBV7-2	.	12	TRBJ2-1	.	TGTGCCAGCAGACAGACAAATAATGAGCAGTTCTTC	CASRQTNNEQFF
TRBV30	.	13	TRBJ1-1	TRBD1	TGTGCCTGGGGGAGACAGGGGGGAACTGAAGCTTTCTTT	CAWGRQGGTEAFF
TRBV30	.	15	TRBJ1-4	TRBD1	TGTGCCTGGAGTAAACCGGGACAGGGCCGGGAAAAACTGTTTTTT	CAWSKPGQGREKLFF
TRBV5-1	.	16	TRBJ2-2	.	TGCGCCAGCAGCTTGGCCGGTGGGGGCCGCACCGGGGAGCTGTTTTTT	CASSLAGGGRTGELFF
TRBV7-9	.	16	TRBJ2-2	TRBD2	TGTGCCAGCAGCTTAGGACTAGCGATGCACACCGGGGAGCTGTTTTTT	CASSLGLAMHTGELFF
TRBV4-1	many	16	TRBJ1-1	TRBD1	TGCGCCAGCAGCCCTCTGGCGGGACAGGGGGGAAGTGAAGCTTTCTTT	CASSPLAGQGGSEAFF
TRBV10-3	.	13	TRBJ1-5	.	TGTGCCATCAAAGACAGAGCTAATCAGCCCCAGCATTTT	CAIKDRANQPQHF
TRBV5-1	few	13	TRBJ1-2	.	TGCGCCAGCAGCCCGGACAGAGACTATGGCTACACCTTC	CASSPDRDYGYTF